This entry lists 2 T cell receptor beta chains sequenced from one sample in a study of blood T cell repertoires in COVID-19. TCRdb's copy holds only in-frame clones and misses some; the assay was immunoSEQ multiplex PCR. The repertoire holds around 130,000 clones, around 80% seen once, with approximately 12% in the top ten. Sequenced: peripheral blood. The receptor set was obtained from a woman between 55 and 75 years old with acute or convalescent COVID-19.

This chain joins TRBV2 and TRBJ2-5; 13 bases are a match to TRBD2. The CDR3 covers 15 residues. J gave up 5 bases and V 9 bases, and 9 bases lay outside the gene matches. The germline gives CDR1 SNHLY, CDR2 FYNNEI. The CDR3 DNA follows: TGTGCCAGTCGGACTAGCGGGGGTCTGGCGGAGACCCAGTACTTC. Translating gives CASRTSGGLAETQYF.

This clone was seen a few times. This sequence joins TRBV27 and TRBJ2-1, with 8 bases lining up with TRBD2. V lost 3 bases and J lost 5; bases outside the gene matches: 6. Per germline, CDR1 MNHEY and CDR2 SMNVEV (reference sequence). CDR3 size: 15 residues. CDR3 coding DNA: TGTGCCAGCAGTTTGACCGGGACTAGGAACAATGAGCAGTTCTTC. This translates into CASSLTGTRNNEQFF.